Following are 27 T cell receptor beta chains from one sample sequenced in a study of blood T cell repertoires in COVID-19. Assay: immunoSEQ multiplex PCR; the TCRdb copy retains only in-frame clones and omits some. The data hold over 250,000 clones, with around 90% observed a single time. Sample: peripheral blood. Receptor source: a man between 45 and 60 years old with acute or convalescent COVID-19.

The chain has TRBV4-1 and TRBJ1-2, with D perhaps TRBD1 (5 bases). Germline values: CDR1 MGHRA, CDR2 YSYEKL. This CDR3 contains 14 residues. Trimming stripped 2 bases from V and 6 bases from J, with 13 bases between. The CDR3: CASSQSPSRDGYTF. The CDR3, as DNA: TGCGCCAGCAGCCAATCTCCTTCCAGGGATGGCTACACCTTC.

CDR3 bases: TGTGCCAGCAGCGCGACCTGGGCTACCTACGAGCAGTACTTC. Translation gives CASSATWATYEQYF. V usage is TRBV6-5 and J usage is TRBJ2-7; no reliable D call. Per the germline V gene, CDR1 is MNHEY and CDR2 is SVGAGI. V was trimmed by 6 bases and J by 2 bases, leaving 14 bases between them. The CDR3 loop spans 14 amino acids.

This chain joins TRBV30 and TRBJ2-2, with 7 bases fitting TRBD1. From germline, CDR1 is GTSNPN and CDR2 SVGIG (reference sequence). Trimming cost V 2 bases and J 3 bases; bases outside gene matches: 3. The CDR3 totals 14 residues. The CDR3 coding sequence is TGTGCCTGGAGTACCGGGACAGACACCGGGGAGCTGTTTTTT. It specifies CAWSTGTDTGELFF.

The CDR3: CASSEPQGALHF. In nucleotides, the CDR3 is TGTGCCAGCAGTGAACCACAAGGGGCCCTCCACTTT. The rearrangement joins TRBV2 to TRBJ1-6, with D perhaps matching TRBD1 (5 bases). This CDR3 has 12 amino acids. The V end lost 2 bases, the J end lost 14 bases, and 10 bases lay between the germline ends. In germline, CDR1 is SNHLY, CDR2 FYNNEI.

The chain employs TRBV6-1 and TRBJ2-1, with 9 positions matching TRBD1. V was clipped by 2 bases and J by 5 bases; unmatched bases: 13. Germline V lookup: CDR1 MNHNS, CDR2 SASEGT. This CDR3 has 18 amino acids. CDR3 residues: CASSEIKGWDRDNNEQFF. The CDR3 DNA reads as TGTGCCAGCAGTGAAATTAAGGGGTGGGACAGGGATAACAATGAGCAGTTCTTC.

The chain links TRBV5-1 to TRBJ2-7, with D possibly TRBD1 on 5 matching bases. V was pared by 0 bases and J by 0 bases, with 7 bases between. CDR1 is SGHRS, CDR2 YFSETQ, per germline. This CDR3 is 14 amino acids long. This CDR3 is CASSLVTASYEQYF. CDR3 nucleotide sequence: TGCGCCAGCAGCTTGGTGACAGCCTCCTACGAGCAGTACTTC.

The rearrangement joins TRBV5-1 to TRBJ1-4, with a weak D call TRBD1 (6 bases). Trimming cost V 4 bases and J 0 bases, with 7 bases left between them. The CDR3 length is 14 residues. Germline CDR1 reads SGHRS; CDR2 reads YFSETQ. CDR3 DNA: TGCGCCAGCAGCAGGACAGCAACTAATGAAAAACTGTTTTTT. Translation gives CASSRTATNEKLFF.

The chain is built from TRBV6-5 and TRBJ2-4; TRBD2 is a possible D gene (6 bases). This CDR3 region has 14 residues. Germline V CDR1 and CDR2: MNHEY, SVGAGI. With 8 bases removed from V and 6 bases from J, the gap between germline ends came to 17 bases. CDR3 amino acids: CASGDLLGGNIQYF. CDR3 in DNA: TGTGCCAGCGGGGATCTGTTGGGAGGAAACATTCAGTACTTC.

The V call is TRBV5-1, the J call TRBJ1-2; D unclear. The germline CDR1 and CDR2 sequences are SGHRS and YFSETQ. There are 12 residues in the CDR3. V dropped 3 bases and J dropped 5 bases, with 8 bases sitting between them. The CDR3 reads CASSSPPYGYTF. DNA of the CDR3: TGCGCCAGCAGCTCTCCCCCTTATGGCTACACCTTC.

The V gene is TRBV4-1, the J gene TRBJ1-6; D possibly corresponds to TRBD1 (6 bases). Trimming left V 1 base short and J 7 bases short, with 11 bases between. Germline lookup yields CDR1 MGHRA and CDR2 YSYEKL. This CDR3 is built from 15 residues. The CDR3 spells CASSQVRGGNSPLHF. CDR3 DNA: TGCGCCAGCAGCCAAGTACGGGGGGGCAATTCACCCCTCCACTTT.

V is TRBV29-1 and J is TRBJ2-5; 7 bases map to TRBD1. Germline V gene data show CDR1 as SQVTM and CDR2 as ANQGSEA. V trimming: 6 bases; J trimming: 6 bases; junction bases outside the gene matches: 19. This CDR3 has 16 residues. The CDR3 reads CSVRDSSQPAAKTQYF. The DNA of the CDR3 is TGCAGCGTACGGGACAGTTCCCAACCAGCAGCAAAGACCCAGTACTTC.

The genes are TRBV7-3 and TRBJ1-1; possible D gene TRBD1, 5 bases. The V and J ends lost 2 bases and 0 bases respectively, with 13 bases between them. Germline CDR1 is SGHTA and CDR2 is FQGTGA. CDR3 length equals 16 residues. CDR3 nucleotides: TGTGCCAGCAGCTTATGGGGCCCTGTTATGAACACTGAAGCTTTCTTT. Protein: CASSLWGPVMNTEAFF. The whole variable domain, remainder taken from reference TRBV7-3 and TRBJ1-1, is GAGVSQTPSNKVTEKGKYVELRCDPISGHTALYWYRQSLGQGPEFLIYFQGTGAADDSGLPNDRFFAVRPEGSVSTLKIQRTERGDSAVYLCASSLWGPVMNTEAFFGQGTRLTVV.

This clone was observed a handful of times. V and J are TRBV5-1 and TRBJ2-1; TRBD2 is a possible D gene (6 bases). V was cut by 0 bases and J by 12 bases, with 16 bases left in between. This CDR3 has 14 residues. Germline assignment: CDR1 SGHRS and CDR2 YFSETQ. As DNA, the CDR3 is TGCGCCAGCAGCTTGGATTCCCGGGGGTTCCGGCAGTTCTTC. It codes for CASSLDSRGFRQFF.

The chain's CDR3 is CASSGNGRREEAFF. The CDR3 DNA reads TGTGCCAGCAGCGGGAATGGGCGGCGGGAAGAAGCTTTCTTT. The chain is built from TRBV5-6 and TRBJ1-1, with D unclear. V was cut by 4 bases and J by 8 bases, with 18 bases left in between. The germline CDR1 and CDR2 sequences are SGHDT and YYEEEE. The CDR3 consists of 14 residues.

The chain links TRBV10-3 to TRBJ1-4, with 11 positions matching TRBD1. This CDR3 is 14 amino acids long. After removal of 11 bases from V and 7 bases from J, the junction contained 9 bases not matched to a gene. CDR1 ENHRY and CDR2 SYGVKD come from the germline V gene. CDR3 sequence (DNA): TGTGCCTCCCGACGAGGGACAGGGGGTGAAAAACTGTTTTTT. Its protein product is CASRRGTGGEKLFF.

This chain uses TRBV4-2 with TRBJ2-5; 8 bases map to TRBD1. CDR3 length equals 16 residues. Germline V gives CDR1 LGHNA, CDR2 YNFKEQ. The J segment lost 5 bases and the V segment lost 0 bases, leaving 8 bases of the junction unmatched. CDR3 nucleotide sequence: TGTGCCAGCAGCCAAGACGGGACAGGTACTCGGGAGACCCAGTACTTC. It specifies CASSQDGTGTRETQYF.

The chain joins TRBV11-3 to TRBJ2-5; D possibly corresponds to TRBD2 (5 bases). CDR1 SGHNT and CDR2 YENEEA come from the germline V gene. Deletions cut 5 bases from V and 4 bases from J, with 17 bases between. This CDR3 is 15 amino acids long. CDR3 nucleotides: TGTGCCAGCAGCGCATCATTCGGGGAGCGAGAGACCCAGTACTTC. This encodes CASSASFGERETQYF.

The chain links TRBV18 to TRBJ1-1, with a weak D call TRBD1 (5 bases). V lost 6 bases and J 6 bases, leaving 20 bases between the germline ends. Germline V CDR1 and CDR2: KGHSH, LQKENI. CDR3 length: 15 amino acids. The CDR3 is CASSPSRPRGAEAFF. CDR3 nucleotides: TGTGCCAGCTCCCCTTCCCGGCCCCGGGGGGCTGAAGCTTTCTTT.

For this clone: The sample holds other DNA sequences that translate to the same CDR3. The V and J genes are TRBV18 and TRBJ2-7; D might be TRBD2 (6 bases). V lost 3 bases to trimming and J lost 6 bases, with 12 bases between them. CDR3 length: 13 residues. The germline V gene has CDR1 KGHSH and CDR2 LQKENI. The CDR3 spells CASSPGGSSEQYF. As DNA, the CDR3 is TGTGCCAGCTCACCGGGGGGATCGAGCGAGCAGTACTTC.

The chain uses TRBV9 and TRBJ2-7, with TRBD1 matching 12 bases. The CDR3 is 17 amino acids. CDR1 SGDLS and CDR2 YYNGEE come from the germline V gene. V lost 0 bases and J lost 4; bases outside the gene matches: 8. In DNA, the CDR3 is TGTGCCAGCAGCGTAGAAAGGGGGACAGGGGGCATGTACGAGCAGTACTTC. Residues: CASSVERGTGGMYEQYF.

This chain uses TRBV7-2 with TRBJ2-7, with 7 bases aligning to TRBD2. With 1 base clipped from V and 0 bases from J, the junction kept 6 bases outside the gene matches. Germline loops: CDR1 SGHTA, CDR2 FQGNSA. This CDR3 contains 16 residues. The CDR3 protein is CASSLGGGLYSYEQYF. CDR3 nucleotides: TGTGCCAGCAGCTTAGGGGGGGGATTATACTCCTACGAGCAGTACTTC.

The CDR3, as DNA: TGCAGCGTTGGACGTCAGGGGGAAGCTTTCTTT. Protein product: CSVGRQGEAFF. V usage is TRBV29-1 and J usage is TRBJ1-1, with TRBD1 as a possible D gene (6 bases). V gave up 4 bases and J gave up 8 bases, with 11 bases separating them. Germline lookup yields CDR1 SQVTM and CDR2 ANQGSEA. This CDR3 comprises 11 residues.

The CDR3 nucleotides read TGCGCCAGCAGCTTGGGGCAGAATGTGATTCATGTAGAAGCTTTCTTT. Translating it yields CASSLGQNVIHVEAFF. The chain is built from TRBV5-1 and TRBJ1-1, with D hard to call. Germline values: CDR1 SGHRS, CDR2 YFSETQ. This CDR3 contains 16 residues. The V end lost 0 bases, the J end lost 8 bases, and 20 bases lay between the germline ends.

This clone was seen a few times. The chain joins TRBV19 to TRBJ2-7, with 7 positions matching TRBD1. Trimming cost V 5 bases and J 5 bases; bases outside gene matches: 12. The CDR3 extends over 15 amino acids. The germline CDR1 and CDR2 sequences are LNHDA and SQIVND (reference sequence). The CDR3 loop reads CASSLSGTERHEQYF. The DNA of the CDR3 is TGTGCCAGTAGTCTCTCCGGGACAGAAAGGCACGAGCAGTACTTC.

In this sample, this clone turned up once. The rearrangement links TRBV5-8 to TRBJ1-1; 9 bases fit TRBD1. This CDR3 has 16 amino acids. Trimming at V came to 0 bases and at J to 5 bases, leaving 8 bases not matched to a gene. Per germline, CDR1 SGHTS and CDR2 YDEGEE. The CDR3 spells CASSLAPQGAGTEAFF. CDR3 DNA: TGTGCCAGCAGCTTGGCCCCACAGGGGGCTGGAACTGAAGCTTTCTTT.

V is TRBV7-9 and J is TRBJ2-5; TRBD2 might be the D (6 bases). Germline V gives CDR1 SEHNR, CDR2 FQNEAQ (reference sequence). Trimming left V 6 bases short and J 5 bases short, with 22 bases between. This CDR3 is 16 amino acids long. CDR3 amino acids: CASSLLQEGSRETQYF. CDR3 DNA sequence: TGTGCCAGCAGTCTTTTACAGGAGGGATCTCGGGAGACCCAGTACTTC. Using reference TRBV7-9 and TRBJ2-5 for the parts outside the CDR3, the full variable domain is DTGVSQNPRHKITKRGQNVTFRCDPISEHNRLYWYRQTLGQGPEFLTYFQNEAQLEKSRLLSDRFSAERPKGSFSTLEIQRTEQGDSAMYLCASSLLQEGSRETQYFGPGTRLLVL.

The chain carries TRBV12-3 or TRBV12-4 and TRBJ2-5, with D possibly TRBD2 on 5 matching bases. The V gene lost 6 bases and the J gene lost 3 bases, with 8 bases spanning the gap. The CDR3 covers 12 residues. In DNA form, the CDR3 reads TGTGCCAGCAGCGGGATCAAAGAGACCCAGTACTTC. It specifies CASSGIKETQYF.